A selection of T cell receptor beta chains follows, all from one sample in a study of brain T cells in children with intractable seizures. The method was immunoSEQ multiplex PCR; TCRdb's version includes in-frame clones alone and lacks a portion of them. The sample contains 95,000 to 120,000 clones, 85% to 95% of which appear only once. This sample comprised peripheral blood, obtained at surgery. The receptors derive from a boy under three years old with hemimegalencephaly and intractable seizures. CDR3s include the opening cysteine and the closing phenylalanine or tryptophan. Fields, in order: V gene, J gene, D gene, clone size, CDR3 DNA, CDR3 protein. A D gene is named only where the DNA matches it firmly. Some rows have no size entry. The others give once, few or many, or a class for an expanded clone.

TRBV11-3	TRBJ1-2	.	.	TGTGCCAGCAGCCCGAGGGTAGGGGATGGCTACACCTTC	CASSPRVGDGYTF
TRBV11-2	TRBJ1-4	.	.	TGTGCCAGCAGCTTAGATGAGTTGGTTTTTAATGAAAAACTGTTTTTT	CASSLDELVFNEKLFF
TRBV11-2	TRBJ1-1	.	.	TGTGCCAGCAGCTTCGCGTTCAATAAAGGGGGTGAAGGGGCTTTCTTT	CASSFAFNKGGEGAFF
TRBV5-4	TRBJ1-1	.	.	TGTGCCAGCAGCTTGGACGTCTCGAACACTGAAGCTTTCTTT	CASSLDVSNTEAFF
TRBV28	TRBJ1-1	TRBD1	once	TGTGCCAGCAGTCCCCCGACAGGGTGGACTGAAGCTTTCTTT	CASSPPTGWTEAFF
TRBV6-1	TRBJ1-4	.	.	TGTGCCAGCAGTGAAGGACAGGCCAATGAAAAACTGTTTTTT	CASSEGQANEKLFF
TRBV25-1	TRBJ2-2	TRBD1	.	TGTGCCAGCAGTATGAAGGGGGCGGGCACCGGGGAGCTGTTTTTT	CASSMKGAGTGELFF
TRBV5-4	TRBJ2-7	TRBD2	.	TGTGCCAGCAGACCGCCGGGACTAAGCGAATACGAGCAGTACTTC	CASRPPGLSEYEQYF
TRBV12-2	TRBJ2-2	.	.	TGTGCAAGTCGCCTGCATGTTGGGCGCCCCGGGGAGCTGTTTTTT	CASRLHVGRPGELFF
TRBV5-1	TRBJ2-2	TRBD2	.	TGCGCCAGCAGCTTGGTGGGGACTAGTTCGAACACCGGGGAGCTGTTTTTT	CASSLVGTSSNTGELFF
TRBV28	TRBJ1-1	.	.	TGTGCCAGCAGTTCATGGGGGGAGCCTGAAGCTTTCTTT	CASSSWGEPEAFF
TRBV7-9	TRBJ1-2	.	.	TGTGCCAGCAGCTTTGGGGGGAACTATGGCTACACCTTC	CASSFGGNYGYTF
TRBV7-9	TRBJ2-5	.	.	TGTGCCAGCAGCTTAAGCTTCTCACCTCAAGAGACCCAGTACTTC	CASSLSFSPQETQYF
TRBV5-8	TRBJ2-5	.	once	TGTGCCAGCAGCCGGTCATGGCAACAAGAGACCCAGTACTTC	CASSRSWQQETQYF
TRBV28	TRBJ1-6	TRBD1	.	TGTGCCAGCAGTGCTCACTCCGGGACAGGGACTAATTCACCCCTCCACTTT	CASSAHSGTGTNSPLHF
TRBV9	TRBJ1-6	TRBD1	.	TGTGCCAGCAGCCGACAGGGGGCTAATTCACCCCTCCACTTT	CASSRQGANSPLHF
TRBV5-5	TRBJ1-1	.	.	TGTGCCAGCAGCTTGGAGTTAGGTAGGAGCACTGAAGCTTTCTTT	CASSLELGRSTEAFF
TRBV9	TRBJ2-7	.	few	TGTGCCAGCAGCCCGCCGGACTTTCCCTACGAGCAGTACTTC	CASSPPDFPYEQYF
TRBV15	TRBJ2-7	TRBD2	.	TGTGCCACCAGCAGACTAGCGGGAGACACCTACGAGCAGTACTTC	CATSRLAGDTYEQYF
TRBV14	TRBJ2-7	.	.	TGTGCCAGCAGCCCACCTCTTCGACAGGGAGGGACCTACGAGCAGTACTTC	CASSPPLRQGGTYEQYF
TRBV28	TRBJ1-6	.	.	TGTGCCAGCAGGGCATTTCCAAATAATTCACCCCTCCACTTT	CASRAFPNNSPLHF
TRBV28	TRBJ1-4	.	.	TGTGCCAGCGAGGGCTCCACTATTGAAAAACTGTTTTTT	CASEGSTIEKLFF
TRBV27	TRBJ2-5	.	once	TGTGCCAGCAGTCCTACTAGAGCCCAAGAGACCCAGTACTTC	CASSPTRAQETQYF
TRBV6-5	TRBJ1-4	.	.	TGTGCCAGCAGACCCGGACAGAATGAAAAACTGTTTTTT	CASRPGQNEKLFF
TRBV6-1	TRBJ2-1	TRBD2	.	TGTGCCAGCGGGACTAGCCAGTACAATGAGCAGTTCTTC	CASGTSQYNEQFF
TRBV2	TRBJ2-1	.	.	TGTGCCAGCAGCCCCCTTGGCGGGAAGAATGAGCAGTTCTTC	CASSPLGGKNEQFF
TRBV28	TRBJ1-1	.	.	TGTGCCACCCTCGGGGTAAACACTGAAGCTTTCTTT	CATLGVNTEAFF
TRBV11-3	TRBJ2-1	.	.	TGTGCCAGCAGCGGAACTAGGGGTAATGAGCAGTTCTTC	CASSGTRGNEQFF
TRBV5-4	TRBJ2-5	.	.	TGTGCCAGCAGCTTGGGGCAGCCCCAAGAGACCCAGTACTTC	CASSLGQPQETQYF
TRBV6-6	TRBJ2-7	.	.	TGTGCCAGCACCTCTGAATACGAGCAGTACTTC	CASTSEYEQYF
TRBV27	TRBJ2-1	.	.	.	CASSFFGSGEFF
TRBV4-1	TRBJ2-7	TRBD2	.	TGCGCCAGCAGCTACCTAGCGGAACGGGGGGGGCAGTACTTC	CASSYLAERGGQYF
TRBV5-1	TRBJ1-5	TRBD1	few	TGCGCCAGCAGCTTAGGGGACAGCTTCAATCAGCCCCAGCATTTT	CASSLGDSFNQPQHF
TRBV28	TRBJ2-3	.	.	TGTGCCAGCAGTTTAGTGTTGTTGCCGGGCGGGTCGACGACAGATACGCAGTATTTT	CASSLVLLPGGSTTDTQYF
TRBV7-2	TRBJ1-1	.	once	TGTGCCAGCAGCTTAGGACAGAATCTGAACACTGAAGCTTTCTTT	CASSLGQNLNTEAFF
TRBV28	TRBJ2-1	.	once	TGTGCCAGCAAACCCAACCACAGGAGCTCCTACAATGAGCAGTTCTTC	CASKPNHRSSYNEQFF
TRBV2	TRBJ2-7	TRBD2	.	TGTGCCGGAGGGAGGACTAGTCGGTACGAGCAGTACTTC	CAGGRTSRYEQYF
TRBV21-1	TRBJ2-7	.	.	TGTGCCAGCAGCAAAAGTTCCAATACAGGGACGAGGGAGCAGTACTTC	CASSKSSNTGTREQYF
TRBV28	TRBJ1-1	.	.	TGTGCCAGCAGGGAGACGAACACTGAAGCTTTCTTT	CASRETNTEAFF
TRBV28	TRBJ1-3	.	.	TGTGCCAGCAGCCAAGCCGGGGGGCCGGGAAACACCATATATTTT	CASSQAGGPGNTIYF
TRBV7-9	TRBJ1-2	.	.	TGTGCCAGCAGCCGAATTGCGGACTTTAACTATGGCTACACCTTC	CASSRIADFNYGYTF
TRBV12-3/TRBV12-4	TRBJ2-7	.	.	TGTGCCAGCAGTTTCGGACTACTCTACGAGCAGTACTTC	CASSFGLLYEQYF
TRBV3-1/TRBV3-2	TRBJ2-7	.	.	TGTGCCAGCAGCCAGGGGGCGAGCGACGGGTACTTC	CASSQGASDGYF
TRBV1	TRBJ2-3	.	.	TGCACCAGCAGCCCTTCCGGGACCTGCACAGATACGCAGTATTTT	CTSSPSGTCTDTQYF
TRBV28	TRBJ2-7	TRBD1	.	TGTGCCAGCAGATCGACAGGGCGAGACGAGCAGTACTTC	CASRSTGRDEQYF
TRBV27	TRBJ1-6	.	.	TGTGCCAGCACGCCAGGTTCCTATAATTCACCCCTCCACTTT	CASTPGSYNSPLHF
TRBV4-3	TRBJ2-1	TRBD2	.	TGCGCCAGCAGCCCGGCGGGAGAATGGGGCAATGAGCAGTTCTTC	CASSPAGEWGNEQFF
TRBV27	TRBJ1-2	.	.	TGTGCCAGCAGTCCCTTGACACCCCATGGCTACACCTTC	CASSPLTPHGYTF
TRBV5-1	TRBJ2-5	.	.	TGCGCCAGCAGCTTGGGCTTATTAGAGACCCAGTACTTC	CASSLGLLETQYF
TRBV9	TRBJ1-2	TRBD1	few	TGTGCCAGCAGCGCATCAGGGGGCATGTATGGCTACACCTTC	CASSASGGMYGYTF
TRBV5-6	TRBJ2-1	TRBD2	.	TGTGCCAGCAGCCGGGGACTAGCGGAGATCTACAATGAGCAGTTCTTC	CASSRGLAEIYNEQFF
TRBV14	TRBJ1-2	TRBD1	.	TGTGCCAGCAGCAGGGGACAGGGAGGGGCATATGGCTACACCTTC	CASSRGQGGAYGYTF
TRBV2	TRBJ1-2	.	.	TGTGCCAGCACCGGGAGTACAGGGCTAGTTACGGGCTACACCTTC	CASTGSTGLVTGYTF
TRBV9	TRBJ1-6	.	once	TGTGCCAGCAGCGTAGAGGCAGCCTCGAGCTCCTATAATTCACCCCTCCACTTT	CASSVEAASSSYNSPLHF
TRBV7-9	TRBJ1-1	.	once	TGTGCCAGCAGCGAAACGTCGAACACTGAAGCTTTCTTT	CASSETSNTEAFF
TRBV24-1	TRBJ2-1	.	.	TGTGCCACCAGTGATTTCGACAGTTCCTACAATGAGCAGTTCTTC	CATSDFDSSYNEQFF
TRBV15	TRBJ1-1	.	.	TGTGCCACCAGCGCAGGGGACACTGAAGCTTTCTTT	CATSAGDTEAFF